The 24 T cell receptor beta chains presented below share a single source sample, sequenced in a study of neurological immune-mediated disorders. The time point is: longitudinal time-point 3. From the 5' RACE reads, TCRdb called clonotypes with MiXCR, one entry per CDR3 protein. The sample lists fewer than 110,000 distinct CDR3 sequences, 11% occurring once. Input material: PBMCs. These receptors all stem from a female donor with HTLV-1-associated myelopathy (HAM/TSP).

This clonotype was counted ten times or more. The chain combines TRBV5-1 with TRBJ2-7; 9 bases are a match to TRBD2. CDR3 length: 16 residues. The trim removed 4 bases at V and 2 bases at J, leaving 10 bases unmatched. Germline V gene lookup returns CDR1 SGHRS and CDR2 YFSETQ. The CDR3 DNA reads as TGCGCCAGCAGCCCCCCTGAGCGGGGGGCCACCTACGAGCAGTACTTC. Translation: CASSPPERGATYEQYF.

The CDR3 reads CSAVGWRSQETQYF. The DNA for the CDR3 is TGCAGTGCTGTAGGTTGGAGGAGCCAAGAGACCCAGTACTTC. The V gene is TRBV20-1, the J gene TRBJ2-5, with D possibly being TRBD2 (5 bases). This CDR3 contains 14 residues. V was clipped by 5 bases and J by 1 base, with 14 bases between them. The germline V gene encodes CDR1 DFQATT and CDR2 SNEGSKA (reference sequence).

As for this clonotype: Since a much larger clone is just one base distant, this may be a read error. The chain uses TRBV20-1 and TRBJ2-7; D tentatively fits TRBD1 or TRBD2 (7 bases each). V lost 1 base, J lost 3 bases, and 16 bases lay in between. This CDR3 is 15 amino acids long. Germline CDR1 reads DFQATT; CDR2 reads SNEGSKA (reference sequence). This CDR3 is CSARGQGGSYYEQYF. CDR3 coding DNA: TGCAGTGCTAGAGGTCAGGGGGGGTCCTACTACGAGCAGTACTTC.

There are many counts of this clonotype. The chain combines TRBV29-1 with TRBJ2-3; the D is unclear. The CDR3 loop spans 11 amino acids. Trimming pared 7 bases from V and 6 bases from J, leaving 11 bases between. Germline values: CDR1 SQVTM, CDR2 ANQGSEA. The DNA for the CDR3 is TGCAGCGCCAGCAAACGGGATACGCAGTATTTT. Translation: CSASKRDTQYF.

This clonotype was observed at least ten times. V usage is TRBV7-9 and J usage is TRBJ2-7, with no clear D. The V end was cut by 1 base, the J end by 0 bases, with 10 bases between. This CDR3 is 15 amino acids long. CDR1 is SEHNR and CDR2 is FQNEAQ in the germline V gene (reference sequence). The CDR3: CASSLEKTLSYEQYF. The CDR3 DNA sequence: TGTGCCAGCAGCTTAGAGAAGACTCTCTCCTACGAGCAGTACTTC.

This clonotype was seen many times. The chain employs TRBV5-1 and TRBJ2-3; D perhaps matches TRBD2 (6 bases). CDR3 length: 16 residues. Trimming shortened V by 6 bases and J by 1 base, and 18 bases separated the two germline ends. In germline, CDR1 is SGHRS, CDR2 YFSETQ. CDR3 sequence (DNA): TGCGCCAGCAAGGGCGGAGGGAACTCGGGCACAGATACGCAGTATTTT. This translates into CASKGGGNSGTDTQYF.

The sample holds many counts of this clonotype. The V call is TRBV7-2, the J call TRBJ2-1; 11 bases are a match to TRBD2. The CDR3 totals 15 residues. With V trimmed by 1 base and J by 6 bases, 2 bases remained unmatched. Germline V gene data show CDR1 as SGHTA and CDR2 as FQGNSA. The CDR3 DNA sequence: TGTGCCAGCAGCTTAGTAACTAGCGGGGGCAATGAGCAGTTCTTC. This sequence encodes CASSLVTSGGNEQFF.

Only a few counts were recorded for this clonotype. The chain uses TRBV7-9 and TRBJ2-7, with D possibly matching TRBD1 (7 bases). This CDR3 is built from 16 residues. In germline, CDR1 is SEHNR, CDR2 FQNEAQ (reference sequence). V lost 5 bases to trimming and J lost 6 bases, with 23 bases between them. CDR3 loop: CASSAASGTEEGEQYF. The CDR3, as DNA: TGTGCCAGCAGCGCAGCATCCGGGACAGAGGAGGGCGAGCAGTACTTC.

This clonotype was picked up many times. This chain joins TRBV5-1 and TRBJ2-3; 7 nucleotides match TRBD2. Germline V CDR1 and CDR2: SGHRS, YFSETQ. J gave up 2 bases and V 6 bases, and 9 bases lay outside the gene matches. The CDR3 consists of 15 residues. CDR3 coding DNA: TGCGCCAGCAAACAACAAGCGGGGATCACAGATACGCAGTATTTT. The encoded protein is CASKQQAGITDTQYF. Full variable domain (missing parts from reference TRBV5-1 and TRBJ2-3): KAGVTQTPRYLIKTRGQQVTLSCSPISGHRSVSWYQQTPGQGLQFLFEYFSETQRNKGNFPGRFSGRQFSNSRSEMNVSTLELGDSALYLCASKQQAGITDTQYFGPGTRLTVL.

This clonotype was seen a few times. The CDR3 spells CASSSLPGQEKLFF. CDR3 nucleotide sequence: TGCGCCAGCAGCTCACTCCCGGGACAGGAAAAACTGTTTTTT. This chain links TRBV5-1 with TRBJ1-4; TRBD1 matches at 7 bases. V shed 3 bases and J 8 bases; nucleotides not matched to a gene: 7. CDR1 is SGHRS and CDR2 is YFSETQ in the germline V gene. The CDR3 sequence is 14 residues long.

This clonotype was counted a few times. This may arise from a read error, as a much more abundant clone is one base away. CDR3 nucleotides: TGTGCCAGCAGCAAAGGAATCGGGGACACAGCAGATACGCAGTATTTT. It specifies CASSKGIGDTADTQYF. J is TRBJ2-3 and V is TRBV7-9; D may be TRBD1 (6 bases). CDR1 is SEHNR and CDR2 is FQNEAQ in the germline V gene (reference sequence). V was pared by 5 bases and J by 4 bases, with 19 bases between. The CDR3 runs 16 residues.

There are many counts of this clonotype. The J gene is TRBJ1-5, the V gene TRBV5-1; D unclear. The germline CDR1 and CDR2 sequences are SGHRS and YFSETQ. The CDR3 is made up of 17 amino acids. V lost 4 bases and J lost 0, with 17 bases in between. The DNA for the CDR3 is TGCGCCAGCAGCGGCGAGGTGGTGCAACTTAGCAATCAGCCCCAGCATTTT. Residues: CASSGEVVQLSNQPQHF.

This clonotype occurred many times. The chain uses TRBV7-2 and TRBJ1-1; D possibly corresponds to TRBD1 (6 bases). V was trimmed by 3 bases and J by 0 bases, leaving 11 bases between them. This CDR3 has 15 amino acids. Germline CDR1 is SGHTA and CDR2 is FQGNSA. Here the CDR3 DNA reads TGTGCCAGCAGCTTCGGTACAGGGTTGAACACTGAAGCTTTCTTT. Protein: CASSFGTGLNTEAFF.

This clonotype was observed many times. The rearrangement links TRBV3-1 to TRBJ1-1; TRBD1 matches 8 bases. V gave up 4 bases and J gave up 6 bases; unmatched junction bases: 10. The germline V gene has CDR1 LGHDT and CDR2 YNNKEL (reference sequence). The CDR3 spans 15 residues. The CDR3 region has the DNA TGTGCCAGCAGCCCCACACAGGGGGGGGTGGCTGAAGCTTTCTTT. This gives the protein CASSPTQGGVAEAFF.

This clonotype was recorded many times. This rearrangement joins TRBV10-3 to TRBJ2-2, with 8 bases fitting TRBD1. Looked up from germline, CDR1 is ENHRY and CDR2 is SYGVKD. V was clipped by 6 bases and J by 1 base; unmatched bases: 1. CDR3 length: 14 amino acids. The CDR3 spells CAIRGTGNTGELFF. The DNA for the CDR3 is TGTGCCATCAGGGGGACAGGGAACACCGGGGAGCTGTTTTTT.

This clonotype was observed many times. As DNA, the CDR3 is TGTGCCAGCAGCCTTACGACGGGCGACGAGCAGTACTTC. This encodes CASSLTTGDEQYF. The chain combines TRBV7-8 with TRBJ2-7; D unresolved. The CDR3 totals 13 residues. V gave up 5 bases and J gave up 5 bases, with 13 bases separating them. From germline, CDR1 is SGHVS and CDR2 FQNEAQ.

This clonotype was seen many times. CDR3 loop: CASSSRNSASSYEQYF. The CDR3 nucleotides read TGTGCCAGCAGCTCCCGGAACAGTGCGAGCTCCTACGAGCAGTACTTC. The rearrangement joins TRBV11-2 to TRBJ2-7; no firm D call. This CDR3 is built from 16 residues. In germline, CDR1 is SGHAT, CDR2 FQNNGV. V lost 4 bases and J 0 bases, leaving 16 bases between the germline ends.

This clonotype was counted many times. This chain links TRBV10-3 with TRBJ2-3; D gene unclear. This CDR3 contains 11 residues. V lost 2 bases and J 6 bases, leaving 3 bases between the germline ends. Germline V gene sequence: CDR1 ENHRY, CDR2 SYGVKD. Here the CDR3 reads CAISETDTQYF. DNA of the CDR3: TGTGCCATCAGTGAGACCGATACGCAGTATTTT.

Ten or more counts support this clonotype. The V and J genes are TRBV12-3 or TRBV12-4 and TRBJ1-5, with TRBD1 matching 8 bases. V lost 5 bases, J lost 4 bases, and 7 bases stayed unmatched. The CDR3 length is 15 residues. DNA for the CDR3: TGTGCCAGCAGTGCTCGGACAGGGTCAAATCAGCCCCAGCATTTT. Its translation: CASSARTGSNQPQHF.

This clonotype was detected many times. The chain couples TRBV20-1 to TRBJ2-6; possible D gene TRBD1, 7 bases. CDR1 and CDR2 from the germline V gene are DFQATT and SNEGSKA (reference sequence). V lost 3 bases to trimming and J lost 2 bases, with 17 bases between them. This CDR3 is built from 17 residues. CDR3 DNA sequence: TGCAGTGCTAGTAGGCAGGGGGGTTTGACTGGGGCCAACGTCCTGACTTTC. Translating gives CSASRQGGLTGANVLTF.

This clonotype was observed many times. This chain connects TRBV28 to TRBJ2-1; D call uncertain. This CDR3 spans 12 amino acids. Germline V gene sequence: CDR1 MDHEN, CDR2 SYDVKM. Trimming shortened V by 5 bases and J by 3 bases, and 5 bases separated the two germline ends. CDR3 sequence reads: CASSPVYNEQFF. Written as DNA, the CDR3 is TGTGCCAGCAGTCCCGTCTACAATGAGCAGTTCTTC.

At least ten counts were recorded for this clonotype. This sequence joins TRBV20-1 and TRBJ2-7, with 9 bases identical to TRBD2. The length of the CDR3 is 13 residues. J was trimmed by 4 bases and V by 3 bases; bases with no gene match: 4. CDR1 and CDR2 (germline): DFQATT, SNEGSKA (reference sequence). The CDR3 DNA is TGCAGTGCTAGGAGGCGGGGGGGTTACGAGCAGTACTTC. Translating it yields CSARRRGGYEQYF.

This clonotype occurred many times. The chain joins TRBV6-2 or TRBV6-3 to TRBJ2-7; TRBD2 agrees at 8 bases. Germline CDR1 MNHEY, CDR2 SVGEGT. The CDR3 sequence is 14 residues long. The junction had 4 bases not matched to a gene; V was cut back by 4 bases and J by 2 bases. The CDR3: CASSSQRGTYEQYF. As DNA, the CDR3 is TGTGCCAGCAGTTCCCAGCGGGGGACCTACGAGCAGTACTTC.

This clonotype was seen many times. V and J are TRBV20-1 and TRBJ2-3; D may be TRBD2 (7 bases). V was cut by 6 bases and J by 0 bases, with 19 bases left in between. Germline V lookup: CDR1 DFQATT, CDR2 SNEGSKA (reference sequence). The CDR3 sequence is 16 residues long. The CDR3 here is CSARKGGATSTDTQYF. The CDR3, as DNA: TGCAGTGCCAGAAAAGGGGGGGCCACAAGCACAGATACGCAGTATTTT.